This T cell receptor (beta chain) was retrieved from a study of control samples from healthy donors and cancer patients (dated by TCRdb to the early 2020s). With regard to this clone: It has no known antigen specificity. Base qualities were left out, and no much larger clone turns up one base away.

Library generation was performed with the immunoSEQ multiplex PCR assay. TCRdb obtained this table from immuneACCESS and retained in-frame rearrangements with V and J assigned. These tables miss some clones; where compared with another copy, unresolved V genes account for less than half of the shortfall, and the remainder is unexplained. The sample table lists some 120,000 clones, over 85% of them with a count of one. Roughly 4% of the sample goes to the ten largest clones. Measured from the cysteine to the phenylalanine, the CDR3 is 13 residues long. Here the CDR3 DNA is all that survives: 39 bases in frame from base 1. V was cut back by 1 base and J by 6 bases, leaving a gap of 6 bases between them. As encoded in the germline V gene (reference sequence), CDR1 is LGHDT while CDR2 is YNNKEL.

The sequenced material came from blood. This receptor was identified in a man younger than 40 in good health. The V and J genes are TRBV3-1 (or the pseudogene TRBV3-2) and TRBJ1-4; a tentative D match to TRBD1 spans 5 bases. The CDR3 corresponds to CASSQGQYEKLFF. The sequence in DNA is TGTGCCAGCAGCCAAGGACAGTATGAAAAACTGTTTTTT.